This entry lists 29 T cell receptor beta chains sequenced from one sample in a study of T cells in Graves' hyperthyroidism and ophthalmopathy. Template material for amplifying TCR beta CDR3 regions consisted of RNA transcripts. An initial round of RT-PCR targeting the TCR CDR3 relied on the HTBI primer set. TCRdb itself ran the multiplex PCR reads through MiXCR, one entry per CDR3 protein. Of more than 550,000 distinct CDR3 sequences listed, just under 45% are singletons. Sample: peripheral blood or thyroid tissue (not recorded which). The receptors stem from an adult man with Graves' disease, either hyperthyroidism or ophthalmopathy (not recorded which).

This clonotype occurred many times. The chain combines TRBV7-9 with TRBJ1-6; 10 nucleotides align to TRBD1. CDR1 is SEHNR, CDR2 FQNEAQ, per germline (reference sequence). The CDR3 spans 16 residues. Germline trimming cut 3 bases from V and 6 bases from J; bases unmatched to any gene: 5. CDR3 region: CASSLGTGVGNSPLHF. CDR3 DNA: TGTGCCAGCAGCTTGGGGACAGGGGTTGGTAATTCACCCCTCCACTTT.

This clonotype has at least ten counts. One end of the junction is discordant with germline, which a read error may explain. The rearrangement uses TRBV29-1 and TRBJ1-3; 10 positions match TRBD1. The CDR3 is made up of 15 amino acids. From germline, CDR1 is SQVTM and CDR2 ANQGSEA. The CDR3: CSVGQTGGSGNTVYF. Here the CDR3 DNA reads TGCAGCGTTGGGCAGACAGGGGGCTCTGGAAACACCGTATATTTT.

Notes on this clonotype: One end of the junction is discordant with germline, which a read error may explain. The V call is TRBV7-9, the J call TRBJ2-5, with a possible D match to TRBD1 (6 bases). Germline values: CDR1 SEHNR, CDR2 FQNEAQ (reference sequence). The CDR3 spans 14 residues. The DNA for the CDR3 is TGTGCCAGCAGCTTCGTACAGGGACGAGAGAGCCAGTACTTC. Translation gives CASSFVQGRESQYF.

This clonotype has at least ten counts. This sequence joins TRBV7-6 and TRBJ2-7, with TRBD2 matching 7 bases. In germline, CDR1 is SGHVS, CDR2 FNYEAQ. This CDR3 has 13 amino acids. V gave up 3 bases and J gave up 6 bases; unmatched junction bases: 5. The CDR3 sequence: CASSLSLATEQYF. CDR3 nucleotide sequence: TGTGCCAGCAGCTTGTCACTAGCGACCGAGCAGTACTTC.

The gene calls are TRBV2 and TRBJ1-1; D is ambiguous. The CDR3 spans 13 residues. The V end lost 5 bases, the J end lost 2 bases, and 9 bases lay between the germline ends. Germline lookup yields CDR1 SNHLY and CDR2 FYNNEI. CDR3 residues: CASSRTINTEAFF. CDR3 DNA: TGTGCCAGCAGTCGGACCATCAACACTGAAGCTTTCTTT.

The rearrangement joins TRBV24-1 to TRBJ2-2; no clear D gene. Per the germline V gene, CDR1 is KGHDR and CDR2 is SFDVKD. V lost 11 bases, J lost 4 bases, and 22 bases lay in between. There are 16 residues in the CDR3. CDR3 sequence: CASSAHSLQGTGELFF. The CDR3 DNA reads as TGTGCCAGTAGTGCCCACAGCCTACAAGGCACCGGGGAGCTGTTTTTT.

This clonotype was seen only a few times. The chain employs TRBV2 and TRBJ2-7, with 7 bases lining up with TRBD2. CDR1 is SNHLY, CDR2 FYNNEI, per germline. The V gene end was trimmed by 8 bases and the J gene end by 0 bases; junction bases not matched to a gene: 4. The CDR3 consists of 13 residues. The CDR3 DNA follows: TGTGCCAGCGCTAGCGGTATCTCCTACGAGCAGTACTTC. Amino acid sequence: CASASGISYEQYF.

The rearrangement uses TRBV10-3 and TRBJ1-5; D ambiguous. V was shortened by 2 bases and J by 0 bases, with 14 bases between the two germline ends. Germline assignment: CDR1 ENHRY and CDR2 SYGVKD. The length of the CDR3 is 17 residues. In DNA, the CDR3 is TGTGCCATCAGTGAGCCCGCCGGAGAATATAGCAATCAGCCCCAGCATTTT. Translated, it gives CAISEPAGEYSNQPQHF.

V usage is TRBV9 and J usage is TRBJ1-1, with no clear D. Per germline, CDR1 SGDLS and CDR2 YYNGEE. Trimming removed 4 bases from V and 5 bases from J, with 15 bases in between. The CDR3 loop spans 14 amino acids. CDR3 region: CASSPGLTGTEAFF. The CDR3 DNA follows: TGTGCCAGCAGCCCCGGACTCACCGGGACTGAAGCTTTCTTT.

V and J are TRBV11-2 and TRBJ1-6; TRBD1 agrees at 7 bases. The CDR3 extends over 16 amino acids. Germline-derived CDR1 and CDR2 are SGHAT and FQNNGV. V gave up 6 bases and J gave up 5 bases; unmatched junction bases: 10. The CDR3 protein is CASSPTRQGNNSPLHF. Written as DNA, the CDR3 is TGTGCCAGCAGTCCTACCCGACAGGGTAATAATTCACCCCTCCACTTT. The full variable domain, with the rest looked up from reference TRBV11-2 and TRBJ1-6, is EAGVAQSPRYKIIEKRQSVAFWCNPISGHATLYWYQQILGQGPKLLIQFQNNGVVDDSQLPKDRFSAERLKGVDSTLKIQPAKLEDSAVYLCASSPTRQGNNSPLHFGNGTRLTVT.

The chain has TRBV11-2 and TRBJ1-1; D unclear. CDR1 is SGHAT, CDR2 FQNNGV, per germline. V was trimmed by 11 bases and J by 1 base, leaving 14 bases between them. CDR3 length: 13 residues. The CDR3 coding sequence is TGTGCCCCCAGAATTTGGAGGAACACTGAAGCTTTCTTT. Its protein product is CAPRIWRNTEAFF.

Details on this clonotype: At one boundary the junction diverges from the germline segment, which might be a read error. The CDR3: CASSRVGQGSYNSPLHF. The CDR3, as DNA: TGCGCCAGCAGCCGAGTAGGACAGGGCTCCTATAATTCACCCCTCCACTTT. This chain uses TRBV5-4 with TRBJ1-6; 8 positions match TRBD1. The CDR3 spans 17 residues. CDR1 SGHNT and CDR2 YYREEE come from the germline V gene (reference sequence).

Comments on this clonotype: A junction end diverges from the germline sequence, so it may reflect a read error. The chain is built from TRBV10-3 and TRBJ1-5; the D gene is possibly TRBD1 (5 bases). The CDR3 totals 14 residues. Per the germline V gene, CDR1 is ENHRY and CDR2 is SYGVKD. CDR3 bases: TGTGCCATCAATGAGTTGGGGGAAAATCAGCCCCAGCATTTT. Translating it yields CAINELGENQPQHF.

The V and J genes are TRBV24-1 and TRBJ1-5, with 7 bases identical to TRBD1. Trimming at V came to 9 bases and at J to 5 bases, leaving 3 bases not matched to a gene. From germline, CDR1 is KGHDR and CDR2 SFDVKD. CDR3 length equals 12 residues. The CDR3 protein is CATEGAYQPQHF. As DNA, the CDR3 is TGTGCCACCGAGGGGGCTTATCAGCCCCAGCATTTT.

The table lists this clonotype with a count of one. The V gene is TRBV20-1, the J gene TRBJ1-1, with unresolved D. The CDR3 has 15 amino acids. Germline CDR1 DFQATT, CDR2 SNEGSKA (reference sequence). Trimming took off 0 bases at V and 3 bases at J, with 14 bases between the two ends. For the CDR3, the DNA is TGCAGTGCTAGAGAGTCGGCCATTTCCGACACTGAAGCTTTCTTT. It is translated as CSARESAISDTEAFF.

A few counts support this clonotype. V is TRBV12-3 or TRBV12-4 and J is TRBJ2-7; D perhaps matches TRBD2 (5 bases). V was cut by 3 bases and J by 1 base, with 10 bases left in between. The length of the CDR3 is 14 residues. CDR3 loop: CASSFSGTSYEQYF. The CDR3 DNA reads TGTGCCAGCAGTTTCTCGGGAACGTCCTACGAGCAGTACTTC.

The chain is built from TRBV2 and TRBJ1-2; D remains unclear. The CDR3 extends over 13 amino acids. Germline CDR1 and CDR2: SNHLY and FYNNEI. V lost 4 bases and J 2 bases, leaving 8 bases between the germline ends. The CDR3 DNA is TGTGCCAGCAGTGTGACCGAAAACTATGGCTACACCTTC. Translated: CASSVTENYGYTF.

The chain links TRBV5-1 to TRBJ1-5; 7 positions agree with TRBD1. V lost 2 bases, J lost 6 bases, and 8 bases stayed unmatched. The CDR3 length is 15 residues. Germline V gene data show CDR1 as SGHRS and CDR2 as YFSETQ. The CDR3 DNA sequence: TGCGCCAGCAGCTTTACAGGGGATCTCGGTCAGCCCCAGCATTTT. Translation: CASSFTGDLGQPQHF.

This clonotype came up once. A read error may account for a junction end that differs from germline. V and J are TRBV19 and TRBJ1-5; 7 bases match TRBD1. CDR3 size: 15 residues. Germline V gene data show CDR1 as LNHDA and CDR2 as SQIVND (reference sequence). Here the CDR3 DNA reads TGTGCCGGTAGGGAGGACAGGACTAGCAATCAGCCCCAGCATTTT. Protein sequence: CAGREDRTSNQPQHF.

In this sample, this clonotype turned up once. V usage is TRBV24-1 and J usage is TRBJ2-5, with D tentatively TRBD2 (7 bases). CDR3 length equals 13 residues. Germline CDR1 is KGHDR and CDR2 is SFDVKD. The V end lost 10 bases, the J end lost 4 bases, and 15 bases lay between the germline ends. The CDR3 spells CATARGGRETQYF. CDR3 sequence (DNA): TGTGCCACTGCAAGGGGGGGAAGAGAGACCCAGTACTTC.

This clonotype has at least ten counts. The chain joins TRBV29-1 to TRBJ1-5; D is possibly TRBD1 (5 bases). There are 12 residues in the CDR3. CDR1 is SQVTM, CDR2 ANQGSEA, per germline. The V end lost 0 bases, the J end lost 11 bases, and 11 bases lay between the germline ends. This CDR3 reads CSVEDRGGAQHF. In nucleotides, the CDR3 is TGCAGCGTTGAAGATCGGGGGGGTGCCCAGCATTTT.

This chain links TRBV7-9 with TRBJ1-4; D is possibly TRBD1 (5 bases). Deletions cut 2 bases from V and 5 bases from J, with 15 bases between. This CDR3 contains 16 residues. Germline V gene lookup returns CDR1 SEHNR and CDR2 FQNEAQ (reference sequence). DNA of the CDR3: TGTGCCAGCAGCTTACCTAGGGGATCGGTGAATGAAAAACTGTTTTTT. It is translated as CASSLPRGSVNEKLFF. Filled out from reference TRBV7-9 and TRBJ1-4, the complete variable domain reads DTGVSQNPRHKITKRGQNVTFRCDPISEHNRLYWYRQTLGQGPEFLTYFQNEAQLEKSRLLSDRFSAERPKGSFSTLEIQRTEQGDSAMYLCASSLPRGSVNEKLFFGSGTQLSVL.

The chain carries TRBV4-1 and TRBJ1-5; D is possibly TRBD1 (5 bases). Trimming took off 0 bases at V and 2 bases at J, with 17 bases between the two ends. This CDR3 is 18 amino acids long. The germline gives CDR1 MGHRA, CDR2 YSYEKL. The CDR3 here is CASSQEWAGPLGNQPQHF. DNA of the CDR3: TGCGCCAGCAGCCAAGAATGGGCAGGGCCCTTGGGCAATCAGCCCCAGCATTTT.

This clonotype was observed at least ten times. This rearrangement joins TRBV2 to TRBJ1-6; 7 nucleotides line up with TRBD1. Per germline, CDR1 SNHLY and CDR2 FYNNEI. The CDR3 spans 15 residues. V gave up 4 bases and J gave up 7 bases; unmatched junction bases: 7. The DNA of the CDR3 is TGTGCCAGCAGTGCGCCGGGACAGAAGAATTCACCCCTCCACTTT. This codes for CASSAPGQKNSPLHF.

This clonotype was seen a few times. This chain links TRBV7-2 with TRBJ2-5; the match to TRBD2 covers 8 bases. V was pared by 5 bases and J by 5 bases, with 7 bases of the junction left unmatched. The CDR3 extends over 14 amino acids. Germline V CDR1 and CDR2: SGHTA, FQGNSA. The DNA of the CDR3 is TGTGCCAGCAGCCTGAAGACGGGGGGGGAGACCCAGTACTTC. The encoded protein is CASSLKTGGETQYF.

The chain carries TRBV12-3 or TRBV12-4 and TRBJ2-7; a weak D match, TRBD1 (6 bases). Trimming stripped 8 bases from V and 2 bases from J, with 16 bases between. The CDR3 consists of 14 residues. Here the CDR3 DNA reads TGTGCCAGCGGAAATTTTGGGGGCGCCTACGAGCAGTACTTC. Translating it yields CASGNFGGAYEQYF.

In this sample, this clonotype turned up many times. The chain employs TRBV19 and TRBJ1-2, with a tentative D call TRBD1 (6 bases). Germline-derived CDR1 and CDR2 are LNHDA and SQIVND (reference sequence). This CDR3 contains 15 residues. V shed 6 bases and J shed 0 bases, with 14 bases lying between them. The DNA of the CDR3 is TGTGCCAGTAGCCAGGGGATCTACCCTAACTATGGCTACACCTTC. Translated, it gives CASSQGIYPNYGYTF.

The chain employs TRBV29-1 and TRBJ1-5, with a possible D match to TRBD1 (6 bases). The CDR3 sequence is 14 residues long. The ends were cut back, 6 bases at V and 3 bases at J, with 15 bases in the middle. Germline V gene data show CDR1 as SQVTM and CDR2 as ANQGSEA. The CDR3: CSVRDGGNNQPQHF. CDR3 sequence (DNA): TGCAGCGTCCGGGACGGGGGCAACAATCAGCCCCAGCATTTT.

This clonotype showed up many times. This chain connects TRBV10-2 to TRBJ1-4; D may be TRBD1 (5 bases). Germline CDR1 is WSHSY and CDR2 is SAAADI. The CDR3 loop spans 15 amino acids. V was clipped by 4 bases and J by 2 bases, with 11 bases between them. The CDR3 nucleotides are TGCGCCAGCAGTGCTTCGGGGACTACTAATGAAAAACTGTTTTTT. Residues: CASSASGTTNEKLFF.